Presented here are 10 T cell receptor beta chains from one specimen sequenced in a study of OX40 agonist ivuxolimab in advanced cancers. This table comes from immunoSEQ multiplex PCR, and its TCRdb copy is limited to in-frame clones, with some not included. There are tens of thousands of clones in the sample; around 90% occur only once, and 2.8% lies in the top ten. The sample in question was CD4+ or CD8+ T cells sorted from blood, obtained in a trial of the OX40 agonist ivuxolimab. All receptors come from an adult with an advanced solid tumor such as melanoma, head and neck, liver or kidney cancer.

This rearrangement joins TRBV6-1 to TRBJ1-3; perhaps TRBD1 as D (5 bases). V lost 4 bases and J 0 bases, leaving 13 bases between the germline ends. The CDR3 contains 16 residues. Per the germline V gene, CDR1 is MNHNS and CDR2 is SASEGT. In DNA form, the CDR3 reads TGTGCCAGCAGTGGGCAAACAGGAGACTCTGGAAACACCATATATTTT. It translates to CASSGQTGDSGNTIYF.

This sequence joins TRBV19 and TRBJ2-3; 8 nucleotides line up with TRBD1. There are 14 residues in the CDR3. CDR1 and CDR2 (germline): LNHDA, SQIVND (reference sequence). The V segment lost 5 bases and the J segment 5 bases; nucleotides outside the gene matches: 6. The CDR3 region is CASSPGQGRDTQYF. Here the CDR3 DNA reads TGTGCCAGTAGTCCTGGACAGGGAAGAGATACGCAGTATTTT.

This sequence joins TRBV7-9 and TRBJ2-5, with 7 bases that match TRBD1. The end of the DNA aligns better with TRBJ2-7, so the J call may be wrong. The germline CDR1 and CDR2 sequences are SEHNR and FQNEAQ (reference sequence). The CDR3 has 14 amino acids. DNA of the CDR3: TGTGCCAGCAGCATCCGGGACAGTTCCTACGAGCAGTACTTC. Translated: CASSIRDSSYEQYF.

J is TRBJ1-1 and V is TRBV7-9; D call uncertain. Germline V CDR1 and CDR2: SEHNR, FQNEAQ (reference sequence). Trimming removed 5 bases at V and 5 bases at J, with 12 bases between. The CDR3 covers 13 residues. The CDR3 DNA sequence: TGTGCCAGCAGCACAAAGCAGGAGACTGAAGCTTTCTTT. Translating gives CASSTKQETEAFF.

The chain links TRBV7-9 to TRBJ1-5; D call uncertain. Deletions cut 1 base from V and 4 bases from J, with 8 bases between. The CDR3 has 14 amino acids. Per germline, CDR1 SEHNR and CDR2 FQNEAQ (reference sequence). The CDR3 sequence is CASSLGWGNQPQHF. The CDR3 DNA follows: TGTGCCAGCAGCTTAGGATGGGGTAATCAGCCCCAGCATTTT.

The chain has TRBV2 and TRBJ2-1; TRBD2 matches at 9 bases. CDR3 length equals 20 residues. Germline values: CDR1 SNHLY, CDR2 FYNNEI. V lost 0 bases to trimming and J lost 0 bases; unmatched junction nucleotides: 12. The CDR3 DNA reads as TGTGCCAGCAGTGAAGCGCTTCTGACTAGCGGTCGTAGCTCCTACAATGAGCAGTTCTTC. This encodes CASSEALLTSGRSSYNEQFF. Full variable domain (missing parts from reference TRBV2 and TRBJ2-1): EPEVTQTPSHQVTQMGQEVILRCVPISNHLYFYWYRQILGQKVEFLVSFYNNEISEKSEIFDDQFSVERPDGSNFTLKIRSTKLEDSAMYFCASSEALLTSGRSSYNEQFFGPGTRLTVL.

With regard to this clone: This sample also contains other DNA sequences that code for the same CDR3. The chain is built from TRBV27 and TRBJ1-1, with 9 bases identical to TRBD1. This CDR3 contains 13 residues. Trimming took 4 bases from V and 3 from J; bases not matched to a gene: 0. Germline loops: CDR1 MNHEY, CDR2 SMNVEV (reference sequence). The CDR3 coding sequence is TGTGCCAGCAGTTGGGACAGGGACACTGAAGCTTTCTTT. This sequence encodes CASSWDRDTEAFF.

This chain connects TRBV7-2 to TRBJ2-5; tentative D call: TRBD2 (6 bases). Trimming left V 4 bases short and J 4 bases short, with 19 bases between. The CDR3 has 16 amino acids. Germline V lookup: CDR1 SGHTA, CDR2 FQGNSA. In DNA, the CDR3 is TGTGCCAGCAGCTACCTTTATGTAGCGGCCGCAGAGACCCAGTACTTC. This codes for CASSYLYVAAAETQYF.

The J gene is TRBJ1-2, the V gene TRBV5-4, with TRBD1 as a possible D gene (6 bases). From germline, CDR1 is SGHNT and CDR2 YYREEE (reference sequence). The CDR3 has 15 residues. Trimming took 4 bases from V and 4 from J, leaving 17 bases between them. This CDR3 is CASSPGQTAGYGYTF. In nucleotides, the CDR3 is TGTGCCAGCAGCCCAGGACAGACTGCGGGCTATGGCTACACCTTC.

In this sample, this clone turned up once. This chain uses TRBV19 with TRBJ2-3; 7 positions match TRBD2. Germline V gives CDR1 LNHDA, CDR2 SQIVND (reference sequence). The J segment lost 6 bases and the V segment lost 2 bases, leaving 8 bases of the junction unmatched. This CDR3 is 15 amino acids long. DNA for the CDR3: TGTGCCAGTAGTATATTGGCGGGGGTAGGGGATACGCAGTATTTT. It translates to CASSILAGVGDTQYF. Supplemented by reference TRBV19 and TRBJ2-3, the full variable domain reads DGGITQSPKYLFRKEGQNVTLSCEQNLNHDAMYWYRQDPGQGLRLIYYSQIVNDFQKGDIAEGYSVSREKKESFPLTVTSAQKNPTAFYLCASSILAGVGDTQYFGPGTRLTVL.